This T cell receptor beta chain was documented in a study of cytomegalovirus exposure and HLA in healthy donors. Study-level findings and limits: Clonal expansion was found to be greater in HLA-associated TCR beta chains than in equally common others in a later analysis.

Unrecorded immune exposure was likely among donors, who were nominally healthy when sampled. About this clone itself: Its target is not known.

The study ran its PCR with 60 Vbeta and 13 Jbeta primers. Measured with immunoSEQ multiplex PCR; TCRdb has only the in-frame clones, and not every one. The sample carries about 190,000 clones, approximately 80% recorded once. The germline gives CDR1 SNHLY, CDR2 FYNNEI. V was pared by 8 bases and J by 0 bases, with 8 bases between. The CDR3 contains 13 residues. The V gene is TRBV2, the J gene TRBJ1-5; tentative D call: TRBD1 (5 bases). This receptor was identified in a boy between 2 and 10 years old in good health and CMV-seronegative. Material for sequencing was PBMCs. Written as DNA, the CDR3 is TGTGCCAGCTCAGGGCTTAGCAATCAGCCCCAGCATTTT. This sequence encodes CASSGLSNQPQHF.